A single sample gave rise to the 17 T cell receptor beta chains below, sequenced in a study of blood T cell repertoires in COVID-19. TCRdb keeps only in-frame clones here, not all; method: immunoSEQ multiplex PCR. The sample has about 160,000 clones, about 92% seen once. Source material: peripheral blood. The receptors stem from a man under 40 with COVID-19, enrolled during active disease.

CDR3 in DNA: TGTGCCAGCAGCCCCGGACAGCCGGGCTCCTACGAGCAGTACTTC. Its translation: CASSPGQPGSYEQYF. The chain couples TRBV11-1 to TRBJ2-7, with D possibly TRBD1 on 6 matching bases. V lost 5 bases and J lost 0, with 14 bases in between. The CDR3 length is 15 residues. In germline, CDR1 is SGHAT, CDR2 FQDESV (reference sequence).

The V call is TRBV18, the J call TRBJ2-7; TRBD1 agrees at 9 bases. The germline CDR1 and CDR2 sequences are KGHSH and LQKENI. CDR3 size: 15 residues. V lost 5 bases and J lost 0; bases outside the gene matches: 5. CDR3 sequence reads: CASSSTGGSSYEQYF. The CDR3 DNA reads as TGTGCCAGCTCATCAACAGGGGGCTCCTCCTACGAGCAGTACTTC.

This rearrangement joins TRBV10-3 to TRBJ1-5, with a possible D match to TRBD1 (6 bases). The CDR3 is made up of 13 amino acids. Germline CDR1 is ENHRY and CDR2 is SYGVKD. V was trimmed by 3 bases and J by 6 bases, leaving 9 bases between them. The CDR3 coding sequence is TGTGCCATCAGTGACAGGGGCACTCAGCCCCAGCATTTT. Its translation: CAISDRGTQPQHF.

The CDR3: CASSRNAQGSTEAFF. In DNA form, the CDR3 reads TGTGCCAGCAGCCGAAACGCCCAGGGAAGCACTGAAGCTTTCTTT. This chain uses TRBV7-6 with TRBJ1-1, with D tentatively TRBD1 (5 bases). Germline V gene lookup returns CDR1 SGHVS and CDR2 FNYEAQ. The CDR3 has 15 amino acids. V was pared by 5 bases and J by 4 bases, with 17 bases between.

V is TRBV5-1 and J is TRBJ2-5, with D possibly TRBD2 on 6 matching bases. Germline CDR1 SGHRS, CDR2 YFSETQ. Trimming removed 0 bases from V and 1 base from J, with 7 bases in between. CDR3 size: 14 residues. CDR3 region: CASSLAGVQETQYF. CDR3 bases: TGCGCCAGCAGCTTGGCGGGGGTCCAAGAGACCCAGTACTTC.

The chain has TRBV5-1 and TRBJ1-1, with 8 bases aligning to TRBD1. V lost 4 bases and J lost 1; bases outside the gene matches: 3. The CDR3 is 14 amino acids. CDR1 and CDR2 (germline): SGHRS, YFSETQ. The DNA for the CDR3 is TGCGCCAGCAGCATCGGACAGGGGAACACTGAAGCTTTCTTT. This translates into CASSIGQGNTEAFF.

DNA for the CDR3: TGCGCCAGCAGCTCCCTTTCCGGGAAAAATGAAAAACTGTTTTTT. Translation gives CASSSLSGKNEKLFF. The chain joins TRBV5-1 to TRBJ1-4; D gene uncertain. V dropped 3 bases and J dropped 5 bases, with 14 bases sitting between them. CDR3 size: 15 residues. Per germline, CDR1 SGHRS and CDR2 YFSETQ.

CDR3 residues: CASSSAAGTHEQYF. The CDR3 region has the DNA TGTGCCAGCAGCTCTGCAGCGGGAACCCACGAGCAGTACTTC. This chain uses TRBV3-1 (or the pseudogene TRBV3-2) with TRBJ2-7, with 7 bases matching TRBD2. The CDR3 loop spans 14 amino acids. The J segment lost 5 bases and the V segment lost 5 bases, leaving 9 bases of the junction unmatched. The germline V gene has CDR1 LGHDT and CDR2 YNNKEL (reference sequence).

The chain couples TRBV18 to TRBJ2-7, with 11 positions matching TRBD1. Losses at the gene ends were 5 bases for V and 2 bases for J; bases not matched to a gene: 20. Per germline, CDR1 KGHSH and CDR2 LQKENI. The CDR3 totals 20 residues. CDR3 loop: CASSARRTGGATNLTYEQYF. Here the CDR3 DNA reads TGTGCCAGCTCAGCAAGGCGGACAGGGGGCGCTACTAATTTAACCTACGAGCAGTACTTC.

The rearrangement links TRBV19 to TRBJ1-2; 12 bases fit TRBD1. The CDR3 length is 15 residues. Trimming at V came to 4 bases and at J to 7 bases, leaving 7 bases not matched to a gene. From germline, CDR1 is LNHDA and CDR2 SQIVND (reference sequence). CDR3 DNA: TGTGCCAGTAGTACTCCGGGACAGGGGGCTAGTGGCTACACCTTC. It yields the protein CASSTPGQGASGYTF.

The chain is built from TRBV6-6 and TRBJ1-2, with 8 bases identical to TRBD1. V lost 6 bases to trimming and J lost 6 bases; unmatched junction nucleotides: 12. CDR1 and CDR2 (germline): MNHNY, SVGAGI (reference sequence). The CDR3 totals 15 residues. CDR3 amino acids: CASSSKRQGMNGYTF. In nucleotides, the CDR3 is TGTGCCAGCAGCTCAAAACGACAGGGGATGAATGGCTACACCTTC.

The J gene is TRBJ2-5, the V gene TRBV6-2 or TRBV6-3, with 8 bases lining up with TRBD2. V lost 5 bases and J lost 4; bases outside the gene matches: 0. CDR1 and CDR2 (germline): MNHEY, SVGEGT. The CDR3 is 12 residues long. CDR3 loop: CASSSGGETQYF. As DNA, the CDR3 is TGTGCCAGCAGTAGCGGGGGAGAGACCCAGTACTTC.

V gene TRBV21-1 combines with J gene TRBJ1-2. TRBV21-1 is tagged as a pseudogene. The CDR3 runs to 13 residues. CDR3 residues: CASSKCGSYGYTF. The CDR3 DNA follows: TGTGCCAGCAGCAAATGCGGGTCGTATGGCTACACCTTC.

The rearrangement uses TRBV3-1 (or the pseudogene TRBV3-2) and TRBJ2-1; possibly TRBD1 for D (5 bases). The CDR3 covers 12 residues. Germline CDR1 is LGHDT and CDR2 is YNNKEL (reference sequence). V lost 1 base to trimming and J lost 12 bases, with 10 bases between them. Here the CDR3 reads CASSQGRGRQFF. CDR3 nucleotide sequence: TGTGCCAGCAGCCAAGGAAGGGGTCGGCAGTTCTTC.

The CDR3 loop reads CASSFVGGRNSGNTIYF. CDR3 sequence (DNA): TGCGCCAGCAGCTTCGTAGGGGGACGGAACTCTGGAAACACCATATATTTT. The chain combines TRBV5-1 with TRBJ1-3; TRBD1 is a possible D gene (6 bases). CDR3 length: 17 amino acids. The germline gives CDR1 SGHRS, CDR2 YFSETQ. V lost 2 bases and J 0 bases, leaving 15 bases between the germline ends.

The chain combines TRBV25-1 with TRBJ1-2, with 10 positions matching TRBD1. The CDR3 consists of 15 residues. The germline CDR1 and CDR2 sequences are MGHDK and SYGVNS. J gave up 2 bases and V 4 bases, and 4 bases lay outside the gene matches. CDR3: CASSAQTGGNYGYTF. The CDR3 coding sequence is TGTGCCAGCAGTGCCCAGACAGGGGGCAACTATGGCTACACCTTC.

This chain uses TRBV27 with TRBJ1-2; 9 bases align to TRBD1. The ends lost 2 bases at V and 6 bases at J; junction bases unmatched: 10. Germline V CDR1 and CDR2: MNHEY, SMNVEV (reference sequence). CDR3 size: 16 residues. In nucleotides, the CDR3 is TGTGCCAGCAGTTTAAGGGAAACAGGGGGCGCGGATGGCTACACCTTC. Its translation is CASSLRETGGADGYTF.